A single sample gave rise to the 21 T cell receptor beta chains below, sequenced in a study of blood T cell repertoires in COVID-19. Here immunoSEQ multiplex PCR was the method, and the copy in TCRdb shows in-frame clones only, minus some. Among fewer than 200,000 clones listed, around nine tenths were seen once. Sequences were obtained from peripheral blood. The source is a man aged 35-49 years with active or convalescent COVID-19.

CDR3 protein: CASSLRAGTGNTIYF. The CDR3 DNA reads as TGTGCCAGCAGCCTCCGGGCAGGGACTGGAAACACCATATATTTT. V is TRBV28 and J is TRBJ1-3, with a tentative D call TRBD1 (5 bases). The germline V gene has CDR1 MDHEN and CDR2 SYDVKM. This CDR3 comprises 15 residues. V lost 6 bases and J lost 2, with 14 bases in between. The full variable domain, its missing parts supplied by reference TRBV28 and TRBJ1-3, is DVKVTQSSRYLVKRTGEKVFLECVQDMDHENMFWYRQDPGLGLRLIYFSYDVKMKEKGDIPEGYSVSREKKERFSLILESASTNQTSMYLCASSLRAGTGNTIYFGEGSWLTVV.

This rearrangement joins TRBV21-1 to TRBJ2-5; the table gives TRBD2 as D, unverified against the DNA. TRBV21-1 is a listed pseudogene. The CDR3 runs to 17 residues. The CDR3 DNA is TGTGCCAGCAGCAAAAAGAAGGCAGCGGGTGAGGGGGAGACCCAGTACTTC. It specifies CASSKKKAAGEGETQYF.

The chain joins TRBV19 to TRBJ1-5; D is possibly TRBD1 (6 bases). Germline loops: CDR1 LNHDA, CDR2 SQIVND (reference sequence). Trimming pared 3 bases from V and 6 bases from J, leaving 15 bases between. The CDR3 sequence is 15 residues long. The CDR3 DNA sequence: TGTGCCAGTAGTATGGTAGGCAGGGGAGTTCAGCCCCAGCATTTT. This translates into CASSMVGRGVQPQHF.

The sample holds one count of this clone. The rearrangement links TRBV5-1 to TRBJ1-1; D is perhaps TRBD1 (6 bases). The germline V gene has CDR1 SGHRS and CDR2 YFSETQ. This CDR3 comprises 13 residues. V was clipped by 5 bases and J by 1 base, with 9 bases between them. In DNA form, the CDR3 reads TGCGCCAGCAGAAGACAGGAGAACACTGAAGCTTTCTTT. This translates into CASRRQENTEAFF.

The V gene is TRBV5-6, the J gene TRBJ1-1; the D is unclear. From germline, CDR1 is SGHDT and CDR2 YYEEEE. The CDR3 runs 13 residues. Between the trimmed V and J ends, which lost 0 bases and 1 base, there was a span of 4 bases. The CDR3 bases are TGTGCCAGCAGCTTGGAAGCGAACACTGAAGCTTTCTTT. It encodes CASSLEANTEAFF.

The rearrangement uses TRBV11-2 and TRBJ1-1, with a tentative D call TRBD1 (6 bases). The V end was cut by 2 bases, the J end by 5 bases, with 12 bases between. The length of the CDR3 is 14 residues. Germline CDR1 reads SGHAT; CDR2 reads FQNNGV. CDR3 in DNA: TGTGCCAGCAGCTTAAACAGGGTGATAACTGAAGCTTTCTTT. It codes for CASSLNRVITEAFF.

The chain joins TRBV5-1 to TRBJ1-1; the D gene is possibly TRBD1 (6 bases). The V gene's germline CDR1 is SGHRS and CDR2 YFSETQ. The CDR3 spans 16 residues. V lost 0 bases, J lost 0 bases, and 12 bases lay in between. The CDR3 region is CASSLGTVGMNTEAFF. The CDR3, as DNA: TGCGCCAGCAGCTTGGGGACAGTAGGCATGAACACTGAAGCTTTCTTT. Using reference TRBV5-1 and TRBJ1-1 for the parts outside the CDR3, the full variable domain is KAGVTQTPRYLIKTRGQQVTLSCSPISGHRSVSWYQQTPGQGLQFLFEYFSETQRNKGNFPGRFSGRQFSNSRSEMNVSTLELGDSALYLCASSLGTVGMNTEAFFGQGTRLTVV.

This clone was observed a handful of times. At one end the junction does not follow the germline gene, possibly because of a read error. This chain's CDR3 is CASSLVGTAKPEAFF. The CDR3 coding sequence is TGTGCCAGCAGTTTAGTGGGGACAGCCAAACCTGAGGCTTTCTTT. The rearrangement joins TRBV27 to TRBJ1-1, with 7 positions matching TRBD1. The CDR3 contains 15 residues. The V gene's germline CDR1 is MNHEY and CDR2 SMNVEV (reference sequence).

This clone was counted only a few times. V usage is TRBV6-5 and J usage is TRBJ1-4; D might be TRBD1 (5 bases). CDR3 length: 15 amino acids. Germline V lookup: CDR1 MNHEY, CDR2 SVGAGI. Trimming pared 1 base from V and 8 bases from J, leaving 14 bases between. The CDR3 DNA follows: TGTGCCAGCAGTTACTTCGGGCAGGGAGGCGAAAAACTGTTTTTT. Its translation: CASSYFGQGGEKLFF.

The J gene is TRBJ2-2, the V gene TRBV24-1; possibly TRBD2 for D (5 bases). The CDR3 consists of 15 residues. Germline V gene lookup returns CDR1 KGHDR and CDR2 SFDVKD. The V and J ends lost 3 bases and 1 base respectively, with 8 bases between them. The CDR3 DNA sequence: TGTGCCACCAGTGATCCAGGACTGAACACCGGGGAGCTGTTTTTT. This codes for CATSDPGLNTGELFF.

The rearrangement joins TRBV21-1 to TRBJ2-7; whether TRBD2, the table's D call, matches the DNA was not checked. TRBV21-1 is a recognized pseudogene. This CDR3 spans 16 amino acids. The CDR3 DNA reads as TGTGCCAGCAGCAAAGACAGGACTAGCGGTTCCTACGAGCAGTACTTC. Its translation: CASSKDRTSGSYEQYF.

This chain uses TRBV2 with TRBJ2-1, with 8 bases matching TRBD2. V shed 3 bases and J 7 bases; nucleotides not matched to a gene: 14. The CDR3 runs to 17 residues. Germline V CDR1 and CDR2: SNHLY, FYNNEI. The CDR3 nucleotides read TGTGCCAGCAGTGAGGCACCGGGGCGGGGGGCAGGAAATGAGCAGTTCTTC. It codes for CASSEAPGRGAGNEQFF.

The genes are TRBV7-8 and TRBJ2-3, with TRBD2 as a possible D gene (6 bases). Trimming pared 5 bases from V and 0 bases from J, leaving 18 bases between. Looked up from germline, CDR1 is SGHVS and CDR2 is FQNEAQ. There are 17 residues in the CDR3. The CDR3 loop reads CASSRDGGATSTDTQYF. The CDR3 nucleotides read TGTGCCAGCAGCCGAGACGGGGGAGCTACTAGCACAGATACGCAGTATTTT.

The chain uses TRBV18 and TRBJ1-6; 9 nucleotides align to TRBD1. J was trimmed by 0 bases and V by 6 bases; bases with no gene match: 6. Germline CDR1 KGHSH, CDR2 LQKENI. The CDR3 loop spans 17 amino acids. CDR3 sequence: CASSRDRESSYNSPLHF. The CDR3 DNA follows: TGTGCCAGCTCTCGGGACAGGGAGAGCTCCTATAATTCACCCCTCCACTTT.

The chain combines TRBV15 with TRBJ1-1; D might be TRBD1 (6 bases). Trimming took off 3 bases at V and 0 bases at J, with 11 bases between the two ends. Germline V gene data show CDR1 as LNHNV and CDR2 as YYDKDF (reference sequence). This CDR3 region has 15 residues. CDR3 loop: CATSRETGLNTEAFF. The CDR3 region has the DNA TGTGCCACCAGCAGGGAGACAGGCTTGAACACTGAAGCTTTCTTT.

The rearrangement joins TRBV10-3 to TRBJ2-3, with 13 bases aligning to TRBD2. The CDR3 covers 20 residues. Germline V gene sequence: CDR1 ENHRY, CDR2 SYGVKD. V lost 2 bases, J lost 2 bases, and 13 bases stayed unmatched. CDR3 DNA: TGTGCCATCAGTGAGGACGGGACTAGCGGGGATTTAATTACCACAGATACGCAGTATTTT. Its translation is CAISEDGTSGDLITTDTQYF.

The J gene is TRBJ2-2, the V gene TRBV6-5; perhaps TRBD1 as D (5 bases). From germline, CDR1 is MNHEY and CDR2 SVGAGI. CDR3 length equals 13 residues. With 7 bases removed from V and 4 bases from J, the gap between germline ends came to 10 bases. The CDR3 nucleotides read TGTGCCAGCACCCGGACACTCACCGGGGAGCTGTTTTTT. Translated: CASTRTLTGELFF.

This chain links TRBV15 with TRBJ2-1; no reliable D call. In germline, CDR1 is LNHNV, CDR2 YYDKDF (reference sequence). This CDR3 contains 15 residues. Trimming shortened V by 0 bases and J by 0 bases, and 6 bases separated the two germline ends. The CDR3 coding sequence is TGTGCCACCAGCAGAGAACAGAGCTCCTACAATGAGCAGTTCTTC. Translated, it gives CATSREQSSYNEQFF.

V is TRBV7-2 and J is TRBJ2-1, with TRBD1 identical over 8 bases. CDR1 is SGHTA, CDR2 FQGNSA, per germline. The V and J ends lost 3 bases and 8 bases, in that order; junction bases with no gene match: 9. This CDR3 spans 15 amino acids. Here the CDR3 DNA reads TGTGCCAGCAGCTTCTCCCCACAGGGGGTCGATGAGCAGTTCTTC. This gives the protein CASSFSPQGVDEQFF.

This clone was counted a single time. The chain uses TRBV19 and TRBJ1-2; no reliable D call. Germline values: CDR1 LNHDA, CDR2 SQIVND (reference sequence). This CDR3 has 15 amino acids. V lost 5 bases and J 6 bases, leaving 19 bases between the germline ends. Written as DNA, the CDR3 is TGTGCCAGTAGTCCCAACTCTCCCCTATCAAATGGCTACACCTTC. It translates to CASSPNSPLSNGYTF.

The chain joins TRBV5-6 to TRBJ2-5; 11 bases agree with TRBD2. V trimming: 0 bases; J trimming: 5 bases; junction bases outside the gene matches: 0. This CDR3 spans 14 amino acids. Germline values: CDR1 SGHDT, CDR2 YYEEEE. The CDR3 spells CASSLGTSGETQYF. DNA of the CDR3: TGTGCCAGCAGCTTGGGGACTAGCGGGGAGACCCAGTACTTC.